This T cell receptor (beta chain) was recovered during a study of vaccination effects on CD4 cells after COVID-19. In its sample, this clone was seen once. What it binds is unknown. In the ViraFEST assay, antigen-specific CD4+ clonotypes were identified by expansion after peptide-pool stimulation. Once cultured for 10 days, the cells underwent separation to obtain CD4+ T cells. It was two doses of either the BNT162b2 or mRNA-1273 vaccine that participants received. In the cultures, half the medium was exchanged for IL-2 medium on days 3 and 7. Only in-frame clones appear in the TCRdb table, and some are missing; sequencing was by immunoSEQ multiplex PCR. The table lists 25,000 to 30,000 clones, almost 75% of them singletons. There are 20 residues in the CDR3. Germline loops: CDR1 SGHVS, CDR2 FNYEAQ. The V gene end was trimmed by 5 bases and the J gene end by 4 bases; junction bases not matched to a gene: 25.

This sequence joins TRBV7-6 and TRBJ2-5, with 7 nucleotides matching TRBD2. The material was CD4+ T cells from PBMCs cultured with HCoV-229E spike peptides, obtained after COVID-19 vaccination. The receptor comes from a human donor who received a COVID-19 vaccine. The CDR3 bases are TGTGCCAGCAGCCGTAGACCTCCTGACCTTCCTAGCGGCGGGGGAGAGACCCAGTACTTC. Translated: CASSRRPPDLPSGGGETQYF.